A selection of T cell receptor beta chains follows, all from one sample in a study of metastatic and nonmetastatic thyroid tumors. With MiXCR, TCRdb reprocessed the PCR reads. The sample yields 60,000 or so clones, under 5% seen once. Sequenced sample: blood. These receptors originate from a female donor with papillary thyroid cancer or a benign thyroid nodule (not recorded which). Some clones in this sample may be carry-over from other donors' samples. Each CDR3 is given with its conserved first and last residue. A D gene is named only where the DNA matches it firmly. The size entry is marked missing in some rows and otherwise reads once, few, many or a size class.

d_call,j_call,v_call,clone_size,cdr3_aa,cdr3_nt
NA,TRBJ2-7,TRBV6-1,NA,CASSWGGSLTYEQYF,TGTGCCAGCAGTTGGGGGGGCAGTTTAACCTACGAGCAGTACTTC
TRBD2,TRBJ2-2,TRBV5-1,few,CASSYVAGGRTGELFF,TGCGCCAGCAGCTATGTAGCGGGGGGAAGGACCGGGGAGCTGTTTTTT
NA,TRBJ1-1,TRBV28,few,CASSPGSRTEAFF,TGTGCCAGCAGTCCAGGGAGCAGAACTGAAGCTTTCTTT
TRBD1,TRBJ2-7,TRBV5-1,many,CASSLRGDRVREQYF,TGCGCCAGCAGCTTACGTGGGGACAGGGTACGGGAGCAGTACTTC
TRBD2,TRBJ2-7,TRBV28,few,CASTSSGRAYEQYF,TGTGCCAGCACATCTAGCGGGAGGGCCTACGAGCAGTACTTC
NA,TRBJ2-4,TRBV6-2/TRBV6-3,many,CASSFRVGIQNIQYF,TGTGCCAGCAGTTTCCGCGTTGGAATCCAAAACATTCAGTACTTC
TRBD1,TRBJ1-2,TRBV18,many,CASSPQGAIDYGYTF,TGTGCCAGCTCACCACAGGGGGCCATAGACTATGGCTACACCTTC
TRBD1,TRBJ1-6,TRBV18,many,CASSPGRGQRDSPLHF,TGTGCCAGCTCACCAGGAAGGGGGCAGCGGGATTCACCCCTCCACTTT
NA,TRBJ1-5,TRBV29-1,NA,CSVSRGLEPQHF,TGCAGCGTTTCGCGAGGGCTTGAGCCCCAGCATTTT
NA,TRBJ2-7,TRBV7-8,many,CASSYGTGASYEQYF,TGTGCCAGCTCATATGGGACGGGAGCAAGCTACGAGCAGTACTTC
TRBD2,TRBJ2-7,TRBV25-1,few,CASSDPNSGLAPHEQYF,TGTGCCAGCAGTGACCCTAACTCCGGACTAGCTCCCCACGAGCAGTACTTC
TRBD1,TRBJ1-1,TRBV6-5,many,CASSYRTQGEAFF,TGTGCCAGCAGTTACCGGACACAGGGGGAGGCTTTCTTT
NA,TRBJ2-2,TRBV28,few,CASSILQGTGEMFF,TGTGCCAGCAGTATCCTACAGGGTACCGGCGAGATGTTTTTT
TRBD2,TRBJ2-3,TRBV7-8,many,CASSATSGRARDTQYF,TGTGCCAGCAGCGCTACTAGCGGGAGGGCCAGGGATACGCAGTATTTT
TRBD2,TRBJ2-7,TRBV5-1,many,CASSLGASGSSLSYEQYF,TGCGCCAGCAGCTTGGGGGCTAGCGGGAGTTCCCTCTCCTACGAGCAGTACTTC
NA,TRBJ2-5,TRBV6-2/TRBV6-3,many,CASSWTVPKETQYF,TGTGCCAGCAGTTGGACTGTCCCCAAGGAGACCCAGTACTTC
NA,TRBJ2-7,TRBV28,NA,CASSEAGQSSLDQYF,TGTGCCAGCAGCGAGGCGGGACAATCTTCTCTCGATCAGTACTTC
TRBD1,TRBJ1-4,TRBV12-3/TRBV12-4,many,CASSRGGAANEKLFF,TGTGCCAGCAGCCGAGGGGGCGCAGCTAATGAAAAACTGTTTTTT
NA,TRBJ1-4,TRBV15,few,CATSLDEKLFF,TGTGCCACCAGCCTGGATGAAAAACTGTTTTTT
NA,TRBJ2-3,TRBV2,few,CASILYRTDTQYF,TGTGCCAGCATTCTGTACAGAACAGATACGCAGTATTTT
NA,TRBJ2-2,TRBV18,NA,CASSPRLENTGELFF,TGTGCCAGCTCACCTAGACTGGAGAACACCGGGGAGCTGTTTTTT
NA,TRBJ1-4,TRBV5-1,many,CASSLAPGNEKLFF,TGCGCCAGCAGCTTGGCCCCTGGAAATGAAAAACTGTTTTTT
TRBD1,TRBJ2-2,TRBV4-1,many,CASSQETGVRSGELFF,TGCGCCAGCAGCCAAGAGACAGGGGTTCGATCCGGGGAGCTGTTTTTT
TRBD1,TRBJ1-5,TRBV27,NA,CASSVSTGGWPQHF,TGTGCCAGCAGTGTCTCGACAGGGGGGTGGCCCCAGCATTTT
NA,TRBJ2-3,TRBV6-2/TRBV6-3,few,CASGGASTDTQYF,TGTGCCAGCGGAGGGGCTAGCACAGATACGCAGTATTTT
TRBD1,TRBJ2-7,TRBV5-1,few,CASRGQGASYEQYF,TGCGCCAGCAGGGGACAGGGGGCTTCCTACGAGCAGTACTTC
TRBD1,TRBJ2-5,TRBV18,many,CASSLATGGETQYF,TGTGCCAGCTCCCTTGCGACAGGGGGAGAGACCCAGTACTTC
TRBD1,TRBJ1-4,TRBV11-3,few,CASSPQPGQGSSNEKLFF,TGTGCCAGCAGCCCACAGCCGGGACAGGGTTCGTCTAATGAAAAACTGTTTTTT
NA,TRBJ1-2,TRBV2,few,CASSEGARGYTF,TGTGCCAGCAGTGAGGGGGCGCGGGGCTACACCTTC
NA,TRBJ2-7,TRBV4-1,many,CASSQATIIEGEQYF,TGCGCCAGCAGCCAAGCCACGATCATTGAGGGGGAGCAGTACTTC
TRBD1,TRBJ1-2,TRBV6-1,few,CASSPYGTVNYGYTF,TGTGCCAGCAGTCCTTATGGGACAGTGAACTATGGCTACACCTTC
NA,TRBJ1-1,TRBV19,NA,CASSTSGVGFEAFF,TGTGCCAGTAGTACGTCAGGGGTCGGGTTTGAAGCTTTCTTT
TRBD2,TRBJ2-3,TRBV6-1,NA,CAGGGIAGSKDMQYF,TGTGCCGGAGGGGGGATAGCGGGGAGCAAAGATATGCAGTATTTT
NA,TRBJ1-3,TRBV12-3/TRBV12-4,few,CASNDSPSGNTIYF,TGTGCCAGCAACGACAGTCCATCCGGAAACACCATATATTTT
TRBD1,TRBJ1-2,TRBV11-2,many,CASSSGQGYGYTF,TGTGCCAGCAGCTCGGGACAGGGGTATGGCTACACCTTC
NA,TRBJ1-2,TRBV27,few,CASSLSPIDRLANYGYTF,TGTGCCAGCAGTTTAAGCCCCATCGACAGATTAGCTAACTATGGCTACACCTTC
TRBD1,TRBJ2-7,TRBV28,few,CASSEGQGSSYEQYF,TGTGCCAGCAGTGAAGGACAGGGTAGCTCCTACGAGCAGTACTTC
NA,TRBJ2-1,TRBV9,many,CASSVDIGKKSSYNEQFF,TGTGCCAGCAGCGTAGACATTGGGAAGAAGAGCTCCTACAATGAGCAGTTCTTC
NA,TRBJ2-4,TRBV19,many,CASSVTISSRGVQYF,TGTGCCAGTAGTGTCACGATATCGTCCCGAGGTGTTCAGTACTTC
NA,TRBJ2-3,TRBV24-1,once,CGTSDLEQELDTQYF,TGTGGCACCAGTGATCTCGAGCAGGAGTTAGATACGCAGTATTTT
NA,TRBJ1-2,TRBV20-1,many,CSASRGSAGYTF,TGCAGTGCTAGTCGGGGATCCGCTGGCTACACCTTC
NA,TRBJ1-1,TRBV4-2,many,CASSQNSEYLNTEAFF,TGTGCCAGCAGCCAAAACTCCGAATACTTGAACACTGAAGCTTTCTTT
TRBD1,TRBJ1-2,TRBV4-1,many,CASSPTKNRYIDRANGYTF,TGCGCCAGCAGCCCTACTAAAAATAGATACATAGACAGGGCCAATGGCTACACCTTC
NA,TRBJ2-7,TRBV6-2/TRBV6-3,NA,CASSTRGKSYEQYF,TGTGCCAGCAGTACACGGGGGAAGTCCTACGAGCAGTACTTC
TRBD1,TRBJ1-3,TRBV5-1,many,CASSLTGSGNTIYF,TGCGCCAGCAGCCTGACAGGGTCTGGAAACACCATATATTTT
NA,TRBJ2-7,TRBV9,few,CASSPSGSGLYEQYF,TGTGCCAGCAGCCCGAGCGGAAGCGGGCTCTACGAGCAGTACTTC
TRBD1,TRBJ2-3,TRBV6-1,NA,CASIPGTGSADTQYF,TGTGCCAGCATCCCCGGGACAGGTTCCGCAGATACGCAGTATTTT
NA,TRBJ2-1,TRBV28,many,CASSYDRWEGGNEQFF,TGTGCCAGCAGTTACGACCGATGGGAAGGGGGAAATGAGCAGTTCTTC
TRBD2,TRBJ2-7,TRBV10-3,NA,CAGSGTSVNDQYF,TGTGCCGGCTCCGGGACTAGCGTGAACGATCAGTACTTC
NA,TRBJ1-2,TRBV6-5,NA,CASSSPTGHDYTF,TGTGCCAGCAGTTCCCCGACAGGTCACGACTACACCTTC
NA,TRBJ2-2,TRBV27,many,CASSPWDTGELFF,TGTGCCAGCAGTCCCTGGGACACCGGGGAGCTGTTTTTT
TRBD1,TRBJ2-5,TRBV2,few,CASSGDRGSETQYF,TGTGCCAGCAGTGGGGACAGGGGGAGTGAGACCCAGTACTTC
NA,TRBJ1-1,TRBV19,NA,CASSLTGRGTEAFF,TGTGCCAGTAGTCTAACAGGGCGGGGCACTGAAGCTTTCTTT